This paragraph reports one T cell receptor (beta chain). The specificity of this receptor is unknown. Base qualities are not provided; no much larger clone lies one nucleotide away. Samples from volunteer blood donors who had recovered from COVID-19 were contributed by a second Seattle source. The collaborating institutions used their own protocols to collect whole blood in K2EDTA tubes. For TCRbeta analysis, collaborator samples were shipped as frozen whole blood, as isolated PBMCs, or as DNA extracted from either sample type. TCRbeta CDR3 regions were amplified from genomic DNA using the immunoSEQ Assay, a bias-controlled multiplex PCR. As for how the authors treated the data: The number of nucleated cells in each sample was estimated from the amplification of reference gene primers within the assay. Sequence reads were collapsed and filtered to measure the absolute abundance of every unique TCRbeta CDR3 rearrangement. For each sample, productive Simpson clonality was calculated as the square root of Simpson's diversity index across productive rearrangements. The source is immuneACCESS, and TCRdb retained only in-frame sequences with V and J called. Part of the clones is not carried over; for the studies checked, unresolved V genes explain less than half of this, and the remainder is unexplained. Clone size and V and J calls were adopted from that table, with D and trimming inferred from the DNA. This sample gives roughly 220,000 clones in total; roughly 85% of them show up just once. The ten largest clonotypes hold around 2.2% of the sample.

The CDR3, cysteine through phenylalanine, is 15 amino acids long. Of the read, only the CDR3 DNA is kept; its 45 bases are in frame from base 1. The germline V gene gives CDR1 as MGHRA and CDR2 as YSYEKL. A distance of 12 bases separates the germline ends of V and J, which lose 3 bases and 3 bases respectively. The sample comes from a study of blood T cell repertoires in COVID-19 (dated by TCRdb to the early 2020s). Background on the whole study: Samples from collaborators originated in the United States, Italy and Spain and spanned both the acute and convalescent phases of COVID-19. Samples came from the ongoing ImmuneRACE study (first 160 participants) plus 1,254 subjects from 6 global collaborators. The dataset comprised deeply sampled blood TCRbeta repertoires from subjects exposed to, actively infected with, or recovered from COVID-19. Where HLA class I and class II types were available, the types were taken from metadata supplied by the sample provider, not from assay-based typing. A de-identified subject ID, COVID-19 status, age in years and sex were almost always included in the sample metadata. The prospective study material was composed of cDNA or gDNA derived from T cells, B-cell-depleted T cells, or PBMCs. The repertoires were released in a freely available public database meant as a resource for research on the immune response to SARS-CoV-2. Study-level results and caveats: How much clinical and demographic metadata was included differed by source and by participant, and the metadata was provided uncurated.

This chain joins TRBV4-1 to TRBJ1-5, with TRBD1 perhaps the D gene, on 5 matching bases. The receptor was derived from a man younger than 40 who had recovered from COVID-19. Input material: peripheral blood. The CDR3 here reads CASSQGPFNNQPQHF. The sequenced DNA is TGCGCCAGCAGCCAGGGGCCTTTTAACAATCAGCCCCAGCATTTT.